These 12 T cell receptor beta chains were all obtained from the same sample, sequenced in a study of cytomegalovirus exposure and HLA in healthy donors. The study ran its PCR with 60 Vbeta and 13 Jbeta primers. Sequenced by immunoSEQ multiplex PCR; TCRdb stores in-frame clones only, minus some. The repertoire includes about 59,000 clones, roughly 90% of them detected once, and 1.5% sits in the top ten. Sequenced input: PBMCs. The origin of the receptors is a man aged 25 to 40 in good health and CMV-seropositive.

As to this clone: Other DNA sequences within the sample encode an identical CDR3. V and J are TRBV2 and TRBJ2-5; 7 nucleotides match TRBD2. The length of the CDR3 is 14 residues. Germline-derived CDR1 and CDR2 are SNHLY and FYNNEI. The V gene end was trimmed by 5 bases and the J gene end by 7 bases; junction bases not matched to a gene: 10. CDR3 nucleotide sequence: TGTGCCAGCAGTCCCGGGACGGGGAGGGGGACCCAGTACTTC. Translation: CASSPGTGRGTQYF.

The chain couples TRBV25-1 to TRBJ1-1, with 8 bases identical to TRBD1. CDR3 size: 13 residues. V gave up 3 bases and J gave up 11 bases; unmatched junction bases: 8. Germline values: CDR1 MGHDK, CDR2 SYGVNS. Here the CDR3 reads CASSDRGLGEAFF. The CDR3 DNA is TGTGCCAGCAGTGACAGGGGGCTGGGGGAGGCTTTCTTT.

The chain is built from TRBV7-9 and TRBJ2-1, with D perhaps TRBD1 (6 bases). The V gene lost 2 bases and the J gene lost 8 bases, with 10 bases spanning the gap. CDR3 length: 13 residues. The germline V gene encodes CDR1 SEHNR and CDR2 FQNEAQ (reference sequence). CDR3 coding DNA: TGTGCCAGCAGCTTAAACAGGGCACATGAGCAGTTCTTC. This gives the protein CASSLNRAHEQFF.

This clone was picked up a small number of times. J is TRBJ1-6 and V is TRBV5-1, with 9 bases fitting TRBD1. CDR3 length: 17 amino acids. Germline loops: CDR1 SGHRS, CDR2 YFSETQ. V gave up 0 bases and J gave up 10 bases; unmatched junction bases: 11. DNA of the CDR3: TGCGCCAGCAGCTTGGAGGCGACAGGGGGAGCTAGGTCACCCCTCCACTTT. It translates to CASSLEATGGARSPLHF.

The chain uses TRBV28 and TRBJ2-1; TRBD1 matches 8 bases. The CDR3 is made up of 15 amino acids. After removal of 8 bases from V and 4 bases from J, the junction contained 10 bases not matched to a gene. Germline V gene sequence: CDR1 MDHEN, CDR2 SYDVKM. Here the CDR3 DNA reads TGTGCCAGCTTACACCTGGACAGGGTTTACAATGAGCAGTTCTTC. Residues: CASLHLDRVYNEQFF.

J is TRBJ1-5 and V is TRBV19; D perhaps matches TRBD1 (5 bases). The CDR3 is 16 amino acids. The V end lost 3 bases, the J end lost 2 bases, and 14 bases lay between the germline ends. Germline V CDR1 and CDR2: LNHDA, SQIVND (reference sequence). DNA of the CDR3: TGTGCCAGTAGTATTAATGAGGGACTCGGCAATCAGCCCCAGCATTTT. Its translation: CASSINEGLGNQPQHF.

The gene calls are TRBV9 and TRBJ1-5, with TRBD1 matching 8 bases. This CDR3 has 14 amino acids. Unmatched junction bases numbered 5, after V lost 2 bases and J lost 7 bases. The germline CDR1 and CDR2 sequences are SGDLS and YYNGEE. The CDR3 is CASSVDRAFQPQHF. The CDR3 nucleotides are TGTGCCAGCAGCGTGGACAGGGCTTTCCAGCCCCAGCATTTT.

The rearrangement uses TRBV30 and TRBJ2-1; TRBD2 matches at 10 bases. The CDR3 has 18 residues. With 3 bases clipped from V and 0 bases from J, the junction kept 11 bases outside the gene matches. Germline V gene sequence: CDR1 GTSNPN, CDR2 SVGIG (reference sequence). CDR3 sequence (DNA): TGTGCCTGGAGGAGGTCTAGCGGGAGACTTAGCTCCTACAATGAGCAGTTCTTC. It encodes CAWRRSSGRLSSYNEQFF.

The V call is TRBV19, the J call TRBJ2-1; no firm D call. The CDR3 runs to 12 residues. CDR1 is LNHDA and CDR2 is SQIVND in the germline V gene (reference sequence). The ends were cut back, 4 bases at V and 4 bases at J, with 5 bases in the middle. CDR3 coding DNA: TGTGCCAGTAGTACCCCTTACAATGAGCAGTTCTTC. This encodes CASSTPYNEQFF.

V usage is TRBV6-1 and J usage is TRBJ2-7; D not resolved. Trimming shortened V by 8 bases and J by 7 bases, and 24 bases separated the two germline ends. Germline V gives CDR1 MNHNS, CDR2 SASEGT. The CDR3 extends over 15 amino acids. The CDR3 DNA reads TGTGCCAGCCGAAGTCCGTCCACGGTACTTGAAGAGCAGTACTTC. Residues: CASRSPSTVLEEQYF.

This CDR3 reads CASSLARTGRETQYF. The CDR3 DNA follows: TGTGCCAGCAGCTTAGCGCGAACGGGAAGGGAGACCCAGTACTTC. This chain links TRBV7-8 with TRBJ2-5; tentative D call: TRBD2 (5 bases). The CDR3 contains 15 residues. Per germline, CDR1 SGHVS and CDR2 FQNEAQ. The V end lost 0 bases, the J end lost 5 bases, and 13 bases lay between the germline ends.

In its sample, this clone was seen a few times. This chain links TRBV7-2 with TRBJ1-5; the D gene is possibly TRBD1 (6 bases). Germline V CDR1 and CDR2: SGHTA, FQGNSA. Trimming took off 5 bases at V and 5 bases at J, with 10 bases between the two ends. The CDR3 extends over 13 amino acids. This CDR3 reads CASSRGGDQPQHF. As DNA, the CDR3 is TGTGCCAGCAGCCGAGGGGGGGATCAGCCCCAGCATTTT.